The following is a TCR beta chain sequence with its context. This entry is derived from a study of CD8 T cells in Susac syndrome. Random hexamers were used to reverse transcribe about 0.45 to 1 ug of RNA. Each CDR3 protein is one row after TCRdb ran MiXCR on the immunoSEQ multiplex PCR reads. The data show about 140,000 distinct CDR3 sequences, more than 85% seen once. CDR1 is SQVTM, CDR2 ANQGSEA, per germline. With 8 bases removed from V and 1 base from J, the gap between germline ends came to 4 bases. The CDR3 extends over 10 amino acids. This clonotype originated in a human donor with Susac syndrome. The specimen was CD4+ T cells from PBMCs. The chain couples TRBV29-1 to TRBJ2-3; D is ambiguous. In DNA form, the CDR3 reads TGCAGCACCCGCACAGATACGCAGTATTTT. Protein sequence: CSTRTDTQYF.